This TCR beta chain comes out of a study of glioma-infiltrating T cells. Comments on this clonotype: What it binds is unknown. Compared with germline, one end of the junction differs, possibly owing to a read error.

Broader study findings: A blood CDR3 motif signature was depleted in highly divergent patients. Only very few CDR3 sequences appeared in both tissue and blood.

Germline assignment: CDR1 SGDLS and CDR2 YYNGEE. The CDR3 runs 13 residues. Amplification of TCR alpha and beta CDR3 regions from RNA used iRepertoire nested multiplex PCR. TCRdb re-analysed the multiplex PCR reads in MiXCR, keeping a single row per CDR3 protein. The sample lists 300,000 to 450,000 distinct CDR3 sequences; around 45% were seen once. The sample comprised glioma tissue, nonneoplastic brain tissue, or PBMCs (not recorded which). This TCR came from a human donor with low-grade glioma or glioblastoma, undergoing nonglioma brain surgery, or in good health (not recorded which). This chain uses TRBV9 with TRBJ2-2, with D possibly matching TRBD2 (5 bases). CDR3 nucleotide sequence: TGTGCCACCAGCAGAGCCCACACCGGGGAGATGTTTTTT. It yields the protein CATSRAHTGEMFF.